This TCR beta chain is drawn from a study of cytomegalovirus exposure and HLA in healthy donors. The PCR was carried out with 60 Vbeta primers and 13 Jbeta primers. Sequenced by immunoSEQ multiplex PCR; TCRdb stores in-frame clones only, minus some. The sample holds 100,000 to 150,000 clones; 80% to 90% are singletons and the top ten take under 3.5%. Study outcomes and limitations: The study carried out a later analysis of TCR beta sequences. It associated some 15,000 of them with specific HLA alleles at a false discovery rate of 0.05. The authors later found HLA-associated TCR beta chains more clonally expanded than equally common others. Prior analysis indicated that the majority of TCR beta V segments exhibited productivity approximately 87% or approximately 30% of the time.

This CDR3 has 19 amino acids. With 1 base clipped from V and 2 bases from J, the junction kept 14 bases outside the gene matches. The germline CDR1 and CDR2 sequences are LNHDA and SQIVND (reference sequence). As for this clone: What it binds is unknown.

The chain couples TRBV19 to TRBJ1-5; 7 bases agree with TRBD1. Sequencing was performed on PBMCs. This receptor was identified in a man in his fifties or sixties in good health and CMV-seronegative. The CDR3 nucleotides are TGTGCCAGTAGTATAGGGCCGGGACAGCCCCCTGTCGGCAATCAGCCCCAGCATTTT. It codes for CASSIGPGQPPVGNQPQHF.